This passage covers 29 T cell receptor beta chains from one sample sequenced in a study of tissue T cells after allogeneic stem cell transplantation. TCRdb keeps only in-frame clones here, not all; method: immunoSEQ multiplex PCR. Of approximately 1,200 clones in the sample, around 57% were seen once. The sample comprised skin. The receptors derive from a female BALB/c mouse in good health. MHC haplotype of the mouse line: H2-d.

The sample holds a few counts of this clone. Gene names and germline refer to mouse. The read falls 1 residue short of the CDR3 end, and the missing part is taken from the germline J gene. This sequence joins TRBV3 and TRBJ2-5; D call uncertain. Germline lookup yields CDR1 SNHLY and CDR2 FYNGKV (reference sequence). The CDR3 length is 14 residues. The germline V and J ends were trimmed by 1 base and 0 bases, with 5 bases remaining between them. CDR3 sequence: CASSLGVNQDTQYF. The CDR3 bases that were read are TGTGCCAGCAGCTTAGGGGTTAACCAAGACACCCAGTAC.

On this clone itself: All gene names here are mouse names. From the germline J gene comes the end of the CDR3, since the read stops 1 residue before it. J is TRBJ2-4 and V is TRBV13-1; TRBD2 matches 10 bases. J lost 1 base, V lost 0 bases, and 2 bases had no gene match. The CDR3 is 16 residues long. Germline V lookup: CDR1 NSHNY, CDR2 SYGAGN. Incomplete CDR3 DNA: TGTGCCAGCAGTGATGCTGGGGGGGCTGGTCAAAACACCTTGTAC. Translated, it gives CASSDAGGAGQNTLY. The CDR3 in its entirety is CASSDAGGAGQNTLYF.

Comment on this clone: The gene symbols are mouse symbols. Sequencing ends 1 residue short of the CDR3 end; the germline J gene provides the rest. The chain is built from TRBV19 and TRBJ2-1; 11 nucleotides agree with TRBD2. J was trimmed by 3 bases and V by 5 bases; bases with no gene match: 4. CDR1 is FNHDT, CDR2 SITEND, per germline (reference sequence). CDR3 length: 15 residues. The sequenced CDR3 bases are TGTGCCAGCAGCTCCGACTGGGGGGGCTATGCTGAGCAGTTC. Encoded protein: CASSSDWGGYAEQF. The full CDR3 protein is CASSSDWGGYAEQFF.

Remarks on this clone: Mouse gene names and germline throughout. Coverage ceases 1 residue before the CDR3 finishes, and the germline J gene fills in the end. The chain carries TRBV4 and TRBJ2-2; D is perhaps TRBD1 or TRBD2 (6 bases each). V was pared by 3 bases and J by 4 bases, with 12 bases between. The germline V gene encodes CDR1 LGHDT and CDR2 YNNKQL (reference sequence). This CDR3 contains 15 residues. CDR3 DNA (partial): TGTGCCAGCAGCTATTCGGGGGCGCCCACCGGGCAGCTCTAC. Translating gives CASSYSGAPTGQLY. The whole CDR3 protein is CASSYSGAPTGQLYF.

For this clone: The gene symbols are mouse symbols. Read data end 1 residue before the CDR3 end; the end is taken from the germline J gene. The chain combines TRBV2 with TRBJ2-2, with D uncertain. The V and J ends lost 0 bases and 4 bases respectively, with 6 bases between them. Looked up from germline, CDR1 is LGHNA and CDR2 is YSYQKL. The CDR3 has 14 amino acids. The covered CDR3 bases are TGTGCCAGCAGCCAAGAACGGGGCACCGGGCAGCTCTAC. Protein product: CASSQERGTGQLY. The whole CDR3 is CASSQERGTGQLYF.

In the case of this clone: The listed genes are named as in mouse. The CDR3 end falls 1 residue outside the read, so it is completed with the germline J gene. This chain joins TRBV3 and TRBJ1-4; D is perhaps TRBD1 (6 bases). This CDR3 is built from 13 residues. V was trimmed by 4 bases and J by 3 bases, leaving 6 bases between them. Germline values: CDR1 SNHLY, CDR2 FYNGKV (reference sequence). CDR3 residues: CASSWDTNERLFF. The sequenced CDR3 bases are TGTGCCAGCAGCTGGGACACCAACGAAAGATTATTT.

Only one count was recorded for this clone. Gene labels here are mouse ones. The read ends 1 residue shy of where the CDR3 ends; the end is completed using the germline J gene. The J gene is TRBJ1-1, the V gene TRBV2; 9 bases are shared with TRBD1. After removal of 0 bases from V and 4 bases from J, the junction contained 0 bases not matched to a gene. The CDR3 sequence is 14 residues long. Germline V gives CDR1 LGHNA, CDR2 YSYQKL. CDR3 region: CASSQETGGTEVFF. The covered CDR3 bases are TGTGCCAGCAGCCAAGAGACAGGGGGCACAGAAGTCTTC. Full variable domain (missing parts from reference TRBV2 and TRBJ1-1): DPKIIQKPKYLVAVTGSEKILICEQYLGHNAMYWYRQSAKKPLEFMFSYSYQKLMDNQTASSRFQPQSSKKNHLDLQITALKPDDSATYFCASSQETGGTEVFFGKGTRLTVV.

On this clone: Gene names refer to mouse genes. The read is 1 residue too short to cover the CDR3 end, so that end is filled in from the germline J gene. This sequence joins TRBV13-1 and TRBJ2-7; D ambiguous. V was clipped by 1 base and J by 4 bases, with 6 bases between them. The CDR3 contains 12 residues. CDR1 and CDR2 (germline): NSHNY, SYGAGN. The covered CDR3 bases are TGTGCCAGCAGTGATCAAAGTTATGAACAGTAC. This gives the protein CASSDQSYEQY. The whole CDR3 protein is CASSDQSYEQYF.

This clone came up a few times. The gene symbols are mouse symbols. The CDR3 end lies 1 residue beyond the end of the read and is filled in from the germline J gene. V and J are TRBV13-3 and TRBJ1-5; TRBD1 matches 10 bases. Looked up from germline, CDR1 is NNHDY and CDR2 is SYVADS. V shed 3 bases and J 2 bases; nucleotides not matched to a gene: 5. The CDR3 has 16 residues. CDR3 sequence: CASSAPDRGHNQAPLF. The covered CDR3 bases are TGTGCCAGCAGTGCCCCCGACAGGGGGCACAACCAGGCTCCGCTT.

About this clone: These gene names are mouse names. The DNA ends 1 residue before the CDR3 does, and the rest of the CDR3 is filled in from the germline J gene. The genes are TRBV4 and TRBJ1-1; D remains ambiguous. Between the trimmed V and J ends, which lost 3 bases and 0 bases, there was a span of 11 bases. From germline, CDR1 is LGHDT and CDR2 YNNKQL (reference sequence). The CDR3 totals 15 residues. The CDR3 sequence is CASSYAGGANTEVFF. Partial CDR3 DNA: TGTGCCAGCAGCTACGCAGGCGGGGCAAACACAGAAGTCTTC.

This clone came up once. Gene names are mouse gene names. The covered CDR3 bases are TGTGCAAGCAGCTCAGATTGGGCAGGGGGCCCCAACGAAAGATTATTT. It codes for CASSSDWAGGPNERLF. The whole CDR3 is CASSSDWAGGPNERLFF. The genes are TRBV16 and TRBJ1-4; 8 bases align to TRBD1. Coverage ceases 1 residue before the CDR3 finishes, and the germline J gene fills in the end. The CDR3 loop spans 17 amino acids. Per the germline V gene, CDR1 is SGHSA and CDR2 is FRNQAP. J gave up 3 bases and V 4 bases, and 10 bases lay outside the gene matches.

To note about this clone: Gene names are mouse gene names. Read data end 1 residue before the CDR3 end; the end is taken from the germline J gene. The V and J genes are TRBV1 and TRBJ1-4; D is unclear. Germline V CDR1 and CDR2: NSQYPW, LRSPGD (reference sequence). The CDR3 consists of 14 residues. Deletions cut 4 bases from V and 0 bases from J, with 6 bases between. The DNA read from the CDR3 is TGCACCTGCAGTGGGGGAATTTCCAACGAAAGATTATTT. It encodes CTCSGGISNERLF. The full CDR3 is CTCSGGISNERLFF.

About this clone: The gene names here belong to mouse. The CDR3 goes on 1 residue after the read ends, and that part is filled in from the germline J gene. This chain connects TRBV13-3 to TRBJ2-4; a possible D gene is TRBD1 (6 bases). Germline-derived CDR1 and CDR2 are NNHDY and SYVADS. The CDR3 runs 14 residues. V shed 4 bases and J shed 0 bases, with 9 bases lying between them. The CDR3 protein is CASSPGQSQNTLYF. The CDR3 DNA, read in part, is TGTGCCAGCAGTCCGGGACAAAGTCAAAACACCTTGTAC.

Comments on this clone: Mouse germline and gene names are used. Read data end 1 residue before the CDR3 end; the end is taken from the germline J gene. This chain connects TRBV13-1 to TRBJ2-7; 8 nucleotides line up with TRBD2. V was pared by 2 bases and J by 7 bases, with 5 bases of the junction left unmatched. The CDR3 extends over 13 amino acids. Per germline, CDR1 NSHNY and CDR2 SYGAGN. CDR3 protein: CASSETGEREQYF. The CDR3 bases that were read are TGTGCCAGCAGTGAGACTGGGGAGAGGGAACAGTAC.

For this clone: Germline and genes: mouse. The read terminates 1 residue before the CDR3 end, so the remaining end is supplied by the germline J gene. The J gene is TRBJ2-1, the V gene TRBV17; no firm D call. Trimming took 0 bases from V and 1 from J, leaving 10 bases between them. The CDR3 sequence is 16 residues long. Per germline, CDR1 MNHDT and CDR2 YYDKIL. The CDR3 sequence is CASSRDPAANYAEQFF. The part of the CDR3 DNA that was read is TGTGCTAGCAGTAGAGACCCGGCGGCGAACTATGCTGAGCAGTTC.

As to this clone: The gene names given are mouse names. The CDR3 extends 1 residue past the end of the read, so its final part is completed from the germline J gene. The chain carries TRBV5 and TRBJ2-5; maybe TRBD1 (5 bases). V lost 0 bases and J 6 bases, leaving 13 bases between the germline ends. The CDR3 runs to 15 residues. In germline, CDR1 is LGHNA, CDR2 YNLKQL (reference sequence). The CDR3 reads CASSQDGRDEDTQYF. The CDR3 DNA, read in part, is TGTGCCAGCAGCCAAGACGGCAGGGATGAGGACACCCAGTAC.

There are a few counts of this clone. Any gene name here is a mouse gene name. The CDR3 end is not reached by the read, which stops 1 residue before it; the germline J gene fills it in. This chain joins TRBV13-2 and TRBJ1-6, with D unclear. TRBJ1-6 is assigned to the ORF class and has an uncertain function. The CDR3 runs to 14 residues. Between the trimmed V and J ends, which lost 1 base and 5 bases, there was a span of 7 bases. CDR1 is NNHNN, CDR2 SYGAGS, per germline (reference sequence). CDR3 loop: CASGDNKNNSPLYF. The DNA read from the CDR3 is TGTGCCAGCGGTGATAACAAGAATAATTCGCCCCTCTAC.

This clone was seen more than once but under ten times. Mouse gene names and germline throughout. The CDR3 end lies 1 residue beyond the end of the read and is filled in from the germline J gene. This chain connects TRBV14 to TRBJ2-7; TRBD2 matches at 14 bases. V was clipped by 5 bases and J by 7 bases; unmatched bases: 8. CDR1 is SGHDT and CDR2 is FRDEAV in the germline V gene. This CDR3 comprises 15 residues. The CDR3 bases that were read are TGTGCCAGCAGATCCGGGACTGGGGGGGCGCTGGAACAGTAC. This encodes CASRSGTGGALEQY. The whole CDR3 protein reads CASRSGTGGALEQYF. Full variable domain (outside the CDR3, taken from reference TRBV14 and TRBJ2-7): EAGVTQSPRYAVLQEGQAVSFWCDPISGHDTLYWYQQPRDQGPQLLVYFRDEAVIDNSQLPSDRFSAVRPKGTNSTLKIQSAKQGDTATYLCASRSGTGGALEQYFGPGTRLTVL.

Note on this clone: Mouse gene names apply. The read halts 1 residue ahead of the CDR3 end, with the missing end drawn from the germline J gene. The chain joins TRBV16 to TRBJ2-1; unclear D gene. The CDR3 extends over 14 amino acids. The V gene lost 0 bases and the J gene lost 4 bases, with 7 bases spanning the gap. Germline V lookup: CDR1 SGHSA, CDR2 FRNQAP. The CDR3 DNA, read in part, is TGTGCAAGCAGCTTAGAGTCAGTATATGCTGAGCAGTTC. It translates to CASSLESVYAEQF. The whole CDR3 sequence is CASSLESVYAEQFF.

This clone has a handful of counts. Gene labels here are mouse ones. The read halts 1 residue ahead of the CDR3 end, with the missing end drawn from the germline J gene. The V and J genes are TRBV13-3 and TRBJ2-1, with D maybe TRBD1 (5 bases). Germline V gene data show CDR1 as NNHDY and CDR2 as SYVADS. Trimming stripped 4 bases from V and 2 bases from J, with 10 bases between. The CDR3 sequence is 14 residues long. CDR3 amino acids: CASSLDTDYAEQFF. CDR3 DNA (partial): TGTGCCAGCAGTCTGGACACAGACTATGCTGAGCAGTTC.

Turning to this clone: Gene names follow the mouse nomenclature. The read comes to an end 1 residue before the CDR3 does, leaving the germline J gene to fill in the end. The rearrangement uses TRBV13-2 and TRBJ2-7; D is ambiguous. CDR1 NNHNN and CDR2 SYGAGS come from the germline V gene (reference sequence). The ends were cut back, 5 bases at V and 0 bases at J, with 6 bases in the middle. The CDR3 loop spans 12 amino acids. CDR3 bases read: TGTGCCAGCGGGAGGAGCTCCTATGAACAGTAC. Its translation is CASGRSSYEQY. The entire CDR3 protein is CASGRSSYEQYF.

Comment on this clone: Gene names denote mouse genes. The read ends 1 residue before the CDR3 terminus; that terminus is restored from the germline J gene. The chain combines TRBV3 with TRBJ2-4, with D unresolved. CDR1 and CDR2 (germline): SNHLY, FYNGKV (reference sequence). Between the trimmed V and J ends, which lost 1 base and 1 base, there was a span of 3 bases. The CDR3 loop spans 13 amino acids. This CDR3 is CASSLECQNTLYF. Partial CDR3 DNA: TGTGCCAGCAGCTTAGAATGTCAAAACACCTTGTAC.

About this clone: Gene names refer to mouse genes. From the germline J gene comes the end of the CDR3, since the read stops 1 residue before it. The J gene is TRBJ1-1, the V gene TRBV29; D unresolved. The CDR3 is 12 amino acids. Trimming stripped 4 bases from V and 6 bases from J, with 9 bases between. Germline assignment: CDR1 MSHET and CDR2 SYDVDS. The CDR3 sequence: CASSSRPSEVFF. CDR3 bases read: TGTGCTAGCAGTTCCCGGCCGTCAGAAGTCTTC. Looking up the rest from reference TRBV29 and TRBJ1-1 gives the full variable domain: DMKVTQMPRYLIKRMGENVLLECGQDMSHETMYWYRQDPGLGLQLIYISYDVDSNSEGDIPKGYRVSRKKREHFSLILDSAKTNQTSVYFCASSSRPSEVFFGKGTRLTVV.

A note on this clone: Here the gene names and germline are mouse. The read is 1 residue too short to cover the CDR3 end, so that end is filled in from the germline J gene. The rearrangement uses TRBV19 and TRBJ1-6; a weak D match, TRBD1 (5 bases). TRBJ1-6 has ORF status, its function being uncertain. This CDR3 has 15 residues. Between the trimmed V and J ends, which lost 4 bases and 7 bases, there was a span of 15 bases. Per germline, CDR1 FNHDT and CDR2 SITEND (reference sequence). Here the CDR3 reads CASSGTGRMNSPLYF. The CDR3 bases that were read are TGTGCCAGCAGTGGGACGGGAAGGATGAATTCGCCCCTCTAC.

As for this clone: Here the gene names and germline are mouse. Read data end 1 residue before the CDR3 end; the end is taken from the germline J gene. J is TRBJ1-3 and V is TRBV13-1; the match to TRBD1 covers 7 bases. The CDR3 is 15 residues long. Germline loops: CDR1 NSHNY, CDR2 SYGAGN. With V trimmed by 1 base and J by 0 bases, 1 base remained unmatched. The CDR3 DNA, read in part, is TGTGCCAGCAGTGATCACAGGGGTTCTGGAAATACGCTCTAT. Encoded protein: CASSDHRGSGNTLY. The whole CDR3 protein reads CASSDHRGSGNTLYF.

As concerns this clone: These gene names are mouse names. The read comes to an end 1 residue before the CDR3 does, leaving the germline J gene to fill in the end. The chain is built from TRBV3 and TRBJ1-3; maybe TRBD1 (6 bases). Germline CDR1 and CDR2: SNHLY and FYNGKV (reference sequence). This CDR3 region has 15 residues. With 1 base removed from V and 0 bases from J, the gap between germline ends came to 7 bases. The CDR3 is CASSLGQDSGNTLYF. The part of the CDR3 DNA that was read is TGTGCCAGCAGCTTAGGACAGGATTCTGGAAATACGCTCTAT. The whole variable domain, remainder taken from reference TRBV3 and TRBJ1-3, is GPKVLQIPSHQIIDMGQMVTLNCDPVSNHLYFYWYKQILGQQMEFLVNFYNGKVMEKSKLFKDQFSVERPDGSYFTLKIQPTALEDSAVYFCASSLGQDSGNTLYFGEGSRLIVV.

A word on this clone: Each gene name is a mouse one. The read terminates 1 residue ahead of where the CDR3 ends, so the germline J gene completes it. The chain recombines TRBV29 with TRBJ1-6; 7 bases match TRBD1. TRBJ1-6 counts as an open reading frame of uncertain function. The germline gives CDR1 MSHET, CDR2 SYDVDS. This CDR3 contains 14 residues. The ends lost 4 bases at V and 7 bases at J; junction bases unmatched: 4. Incomplete CDR3 DNA: TGTGCTAGCAGTTCCCCGGGACAGAATTCGCCCCTCTAC. Its translation is CASSSPGQNSPLY. In full, the CDR3 is CASSSPGQNSPLYF.

This clone was counted only a few times. The listed genes are named as in mouse. The CDR3 region is CASGSYEQYF. CDR3 bases read: TGTGCCAGCGGGTCCTATGAACAGTAC. V is TRBV13-2 and J is TRBJ2-7; D uncertain. The missing CDR3 end, 1 residue past where the read stops, is filled in from the germline J gene. CDR3 size: 10 residues. The germline gives CDR1 NNHNN, CDR2 SYGAGS (reference sequence). V was pared by 5 bases and J by 1 base, with 1 base between.

Concerning this clone: Each gene name is a mouse one. Read sequence stops 1 residue before the CDR3 end, and the germline J gene provides the missing end. The chain carries TRBV13-2 and TRBJ1-1; D uncertain. CDR1 and CDR2 from the germline V gene are NNHNN and SYGAGS (reference sequence). V dropped 2 bases and J dropped 7 bases, with 3 bases sitting between them. This CDR3 is built from 10 residues. The CDR3 protein is CASGEQEVFF. CDR3 bases read: TGTGCCAGCGGTGAACAAGAAGTCTTC.